This TCR beta chain was captured in a study of tumor-infiltrating lymphocytes in glioblastoma multiforme. TCRB libraries came from RNA via three nested multiplex PCR rounds. TCRB-specific cDNA synthesis used approximately 0.5 ug of total RNA. These TCRB libraries lack any described unique molecular identifiers. TCRdb fed the multiplex PCR reads into MiXCR, producing one record per CDR3 protein. The top ten hold less than 45% of the sample, which has nearly 15,000 distinct CDR3 sequences, 65% to 75% seen once. This clonotype came up a few times. Germline CDR1 and CDR2: SGHAT and FQNNGV. There are 14 residues in the CDR3.

This receptor was obtained from a male donor with glioblastoma. Material: brain tumor tissue. The genes are TRBV11-2 and TRBJ2-3; TRBD2 aligns across 11 bases. The CDR3 spells CESSLLAGEDTQYF. Here the CDR3 DNA reads TGTGAGAGCAGCTTACTAGCGGGAGAAGATACGCAGTATTTT.